This TCR beta chain comes out of a study of cytomegalovirus exposure and HLA in healthy donors. Looking at the study overall: Among the 350 to 400 donors who were genotyped, about 86% fell in the genetic ancestry cluster that is associated with self-reported Caucasian donors. Study-wide results and caveats: Later analysis indicated greater clonal expansion among HLA-associated TCR beta chains than among equally common other chains. A list of about 160 TCR beta chains associated with cytomegalovirus was given.

As regards this clone: Its target is not known.

CDR3 length equals 12 residues. V dropped 6 bases and J dropped 2 bases, with 5 bases sitting between them. From germline, CDR1 is MNHNY and CDR2 SVGAGI (reference sequence). Use of 60 Vbeta and 13 Jbeta primers characterized the PCR. Profiling relied on immunoSEQ multiplex PCR, and the TCRdb table lists in-frame clones only, not all of them. The sample yields 130,000 or so clones, just under 80% seen once. V and J are TRBV6-6 and TRBJ1-5, with D hard to call. This TCR was sampled from a man under 40 in good health and CMV-seronegative. The specimen sequenced was PBMCs. CDR3 DNA sequence: TGTGCCAGCAGCCCGGGCAATCAGCCCCAGCATTTT. Its protein is CASSPGNQPQHF.